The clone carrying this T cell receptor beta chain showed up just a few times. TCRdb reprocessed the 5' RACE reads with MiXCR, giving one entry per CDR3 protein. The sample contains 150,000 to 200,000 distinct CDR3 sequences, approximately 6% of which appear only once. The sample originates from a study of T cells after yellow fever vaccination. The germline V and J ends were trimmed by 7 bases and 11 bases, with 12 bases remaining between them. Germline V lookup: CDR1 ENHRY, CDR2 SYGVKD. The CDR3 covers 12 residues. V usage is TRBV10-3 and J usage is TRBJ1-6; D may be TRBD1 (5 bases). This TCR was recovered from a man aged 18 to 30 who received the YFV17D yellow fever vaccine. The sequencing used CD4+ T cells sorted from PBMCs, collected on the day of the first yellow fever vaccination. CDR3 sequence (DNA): TGTGCCATCAAGGGGTCTGAACCACCCCTCCACTTT. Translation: CAIKGSEPPLHF.